One TCR beta chain is described in this entry. The CDR3 sequence is 16 residues long. Germline V gives CDR1 LNHNV, CDR2 YYDKDF (reference sequence). This record belongs to a study of T cells expressing NK-cell markers. Across the whole study: Sorted CD3+CD56-NKG2C+, CD3+CD56+NKG2C+ and CD3+CD56+NKG2C- T cells supplied the TCR beta repertoires.

TCRdb reanalyzed the 5' RACE reads and collapses them to one entry per CDR3 protein, without DNA. This sample's table reports about 400,000 distinct CDR3 sequences. The receptor comes from a woman aged 45 to 65 in good health. Sequences were obtained from blood T cells: a sorted CD56 or NKG2C T cell subset, CD4+ or CD8+ T cells, or bulk PBMC T cells (not recorded which). This rearrangement joins TRBV15 to TRBJ2-5; TCRdb picks TRBD2, but there is no DNA to check that call. This chain's CDR3 is CATSRVSGMRVETQYF.